The clone carrying this TCR beta chain was detected only a few times. Antigen: not known. This CDR3 is 12 amino acids long. V dropped 4 bases and J dropped 4 bases, with 8 bases sitting between them. Germline CDR1 is SGHRS and CDR2 is YFSETQ. Clones were read by immunoSEQ multiplex PCR, and TCRdb kept only the in-frame ones, dropping some. The sample shows under 200,000 clones, approximately 90% of them seen only once. The entry originates in a study of T cell responses to AZD1222 COVID-19 vaccine. Regarding the study as a whole: The donors showed a predominance of white British ancestry and of females, with possible underestimation of clonal diversity. The study reported that nearly half of spike-specific TCRs target unmutated variant regions. Vaccine-associated CD4 TCRs spanned spike, dominant at 160-218 and 743-854.

Here the sequenced sample was peripheral blood, taken on day 0 of AZD1222 vaccination. The sequence came from an adult in good health. The chain combines TRBV5-1 with TRBJ1-2, with D possibly being TRBD1 (5 bases). The CDR3 bases are TGCGCCAGCAGCACGGGACTCTATGGCTACACCTTC. Its translation is CASSTGLYGYTF. The variable domain in full, with the rest retrieved from reference TRBV5-1 and TRBJ1-2, is KAGVTQTPRYLIKTRGQQVTLSCSPISGHRSVSWYQQTPGQGLQFLFEYFSETQRNKGNFPGRFSGRQFSNSRSEMNVSTLELGDSALYLCASSTGLYGYTFGSGTRLTVV.